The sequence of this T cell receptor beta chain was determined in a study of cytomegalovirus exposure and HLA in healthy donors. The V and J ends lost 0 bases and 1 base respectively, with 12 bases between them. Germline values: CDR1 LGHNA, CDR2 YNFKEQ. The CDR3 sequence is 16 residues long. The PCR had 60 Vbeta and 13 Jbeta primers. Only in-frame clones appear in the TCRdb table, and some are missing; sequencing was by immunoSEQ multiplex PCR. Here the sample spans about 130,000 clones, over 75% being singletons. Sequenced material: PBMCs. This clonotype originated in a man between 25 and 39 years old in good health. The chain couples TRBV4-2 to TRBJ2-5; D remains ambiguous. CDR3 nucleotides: TGTGCCAGCAGCCAAGACTCGAGGCCCCCCCAAGAGACCCAGTACTTC. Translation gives CASSQDSRPPQETQYF.